This T cell receptor beta chain comes out of a study of blood T cell repertoires in COVID-19. Study-wide context: The cDNA or gDNA used as material had been derived from T cells, B-cell-depleted T cells, or PBMCs.

Assay used: immunoSEQ multiplex PCR; TCRdb lists only in-frame clones, some missing. The sample contains a few hundred thousand clones, roughly 90% of which appear only once. V shed 3 bases, J shed 4 bases, and the junction held 2 bases outside the gene matches. The CDR3 spans 14 residues. The germline gives CDR1 SEHNR, CDR2 FQNEAQ (reference sequence). This receptor was identified in a woman between 45 and 65 years old who had recovered from COVID-19. Sample: PBMCs or T cells enriched from blood (not recorded which). This sequence joins TRBV7-9 and TRBJ1-5, with 8 bases aligning to TRBD1. The CDR3 coding sequence is TGTGCCAGCAGCTTCGGACAGGGAAATCAGCCCCAGCATTTT. It encodes CASSFGQGNQPQHF. Using reference TRBV7-9 and TRBJ1-5 for the parts outside the CDR3, the full variable domain is DTGVSQNPRHKITKRGQNVTFRCDPISEHNRLYWYRQTLGQGPEFLTYFQNEAQLEKSRLLSDRFSAERPKGSFSTLEIQRTEQGDSAMYLCASSFGQGNQPQHFGDGTRLSIL.